This TCR beta chain is drawn from a study of T cell repertoires in cytomegalovirus infection. Overall study: It was the public TCR beta signatures that indicated both CMV infection and matching HLA type.

With regard to this clonotype: Its antigen is undetermined.

TCRdb processed the reads anew with MiXCR; each CDR3 protein has one entry. The table has 650,000 to 900,000 distinct CDR3 sequences, almost 30% seen once; the top ten hold about an eighth. Looked up from germline, CDR1 is MNHEY and CDR2 is SMNVEV (reference sequence). The CDR3 runs to 14 residues. With 6 bases clipped from V and 2 bases from J, the junction kept 0 bases outside the gene matches. Sequenced material: cultured CD8+ T cells from PBMCs, taken from culture after CMV antigen stimulation. The source of this sequence is a human donor in good health (CMV status not recorded). Some clones in this sample may be carry-over from other donors' samples. This chain joins TRBV27 and TRBJ2-7; 14 nucleotides align to TRBD2. CDR3 in amino acids: CASRGLAGAYEQYF. The CDR3 DNA is TGTGCCAGCAGGGGACTAGCGGGGGCCTACGAGCAGTACTTC.